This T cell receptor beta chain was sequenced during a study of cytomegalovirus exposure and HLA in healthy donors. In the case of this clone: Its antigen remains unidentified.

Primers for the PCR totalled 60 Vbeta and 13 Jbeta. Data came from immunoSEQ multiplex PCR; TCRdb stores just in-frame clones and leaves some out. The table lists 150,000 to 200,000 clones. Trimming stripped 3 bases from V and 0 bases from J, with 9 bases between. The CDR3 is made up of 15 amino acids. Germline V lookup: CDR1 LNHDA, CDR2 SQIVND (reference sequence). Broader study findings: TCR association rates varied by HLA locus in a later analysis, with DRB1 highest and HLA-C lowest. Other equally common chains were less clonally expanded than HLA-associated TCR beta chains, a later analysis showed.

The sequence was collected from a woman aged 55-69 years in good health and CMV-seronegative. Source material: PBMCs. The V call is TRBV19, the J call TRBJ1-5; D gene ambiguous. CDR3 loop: CASSMALNSNQPQHF. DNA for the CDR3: TGTGCCAGTAGTATGGCCCTTAATAGCAATCAGCCCCAGCATTTT. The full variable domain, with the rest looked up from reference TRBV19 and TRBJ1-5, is DGGITQSPKYLFRKEGQNVTLSCEQNLNHDAMYWYRQDPGQGLRLIYYSQIVNDFQKGDIAEGYSVSREKKESFPLTVTSAQKNPTAFYLCASSMALNSNQPQHFGDGTRLSIL.